These 17 T cell receptor beta chains share one sample of origin, sequenced in a study of patients and donors after allogeneic stem cell transplantation. TCRdb reanalysed the RT-PCR reads using MiXCR and keeps one entry per CDR3 protein. The sample has about 24,000 distinct CDR3 sequences, 25% to 30% seen once. Sequencing input: blood, either unsorted or a sorted T cell fraction (not recorded which). Receptors originate from a human donor who was either an allogeneic HSCT recipient or a stem cell or donor lymphocyte infusion donor (not recorded which). It is not recorded whose cells these are; they may come from a transplant donor.

This chain links TRBV5-6 with TRBJ2-5; D may match TRBD1 or TRBD2 (5 bases each). Trimming shortened V by 2 bases and J by 5 bases, and 13 bases separated the two germline ends. The CDR3 spans 14 residues. Looked up from germline, CDR1 is SGHDT and CDR2 is YYEEEE. The CDR3 bases are TGTGCCAGCAGCTTCGGCAGCGAGGGGGAGACCCAGTACTTC. Translated: CASSFGSEGETQYF.

This clonotype came up many times. The rearrangement uses TRBV2 and TRBJ1-5; D is uncertain. Germline V gene data show CDR1 as SNHLY and CDR2 as FYNNEI. V was shortened by 3 bases and J by 1 base, with 10 bases between the two germline ends. The CDR3 runs 15 residues. This CDR3 is CASSEPSWSNQPQHF. CDR3 in DNA: TGTGCCAGCAGTGAGCCTTCATGGAGCAATCAGCCCCAGCATTTT. The variable domain in full, completed from reference TRBV2 and TRBJ1-5, reads EPEVTQTPSHQVTQMGQEVILRCVPISNHLYFYWYRQILGQKVEFLVSFYNNEISEKSEIFDDQFSVERPDGSNFTLKIRSTKLEDSAMYFCASSEPSWSNQPQHFGDGTRLSIL.

V gene TRBV6-5 combines with J gene TRBJ1-5; 9 positions match TRBD1. From germline, CDR1 is MNHEY and CDR2 SVGAGI. The CDR3 runs to 14 residues. The V and J ends lost 3 bases and 4 bases, in that order; junction bases with no gene match: 1. The CDR3 DNA is TGTGCCAGCAGTTATGGGACAGGGAATCAGCCCCAGCATTTT. Translated, it gives CASSYGTGNQPQHF.

This clonotype has at least ten counts. V usage is TRBV6-5 and J usage is TRBJ1-2; no reliable D call. V lost 6 bases and J 2 bases, leaving 13 bases between the germline ends. This CDR3 comprises 14 residues. Germline CDR1 and CDR2: MNHEY and SVGAGI. CDR3 region: CASSLGPRNYGYTF. For the CDR3, the DNA is TGTGCCAGCAGCCTTGGGCCGAGGAACTATGGCTACACCTTC.

This clonotype was seen a few times. The DNA of the CDR3 is TGTGCCAGCAGCTCAGCTGGAGATACGCAGTATTTT. It yields the protein CASSSAGDTQYF. This chain uses TRBV7-9 with TRBJ2-3, with D unclear. The CDR3 loop spans 12 amino acids. Per the germline V gene, CDR1 is SEHNR and CDR2 is FQNEAQ (reference sequence). V was pared by 4 bases and J by 5 bases, with 7 bases between.

This clonotype has just a few counts. V usage is TRBV5-5 and J usage is TRBJ1-6, with D perhaps matching TRBD1 (6 bases). Germline-derived CDR1 and CDR2 are SGHKS and YYEKEE (reference sequence). This CDR3 region has 21 residues. V was clipped by 2 bases and J by 4 bases, with 28 bases between them. Here the CDR3 DNA reads TGTGCCAGCAGCTTACTTCGACAGGCCCCCCCTTTGACTCCGTATAATTCACCCCTCCACTTT. Translation: CASSLLRQAPPLTPYNSPLHF.

This clonotype was picked up many times. The chain is built from TRBV15 and TRBJ2-2; 7 nucleotides align to TRBD1. V trimming: 0 bases; J trimming: 3 bases; junction bases outside the gene matches: 10. Germline CDR1 is LNHNV and CDR2 is YYDKDF (reference sequence). This CDR3 has 18 amino acids. DNA for the CDR3: TGTGCCACCAGCAGAGATAGGCGGAGGACAGGTTACACCGGGGAGCTGTTTTTT. This encodes CATSRDRRRTGYTGELFF.

CDR3 sequence: CASSPLAGGYNEQFF. CDR3 DNA: TGTGCCAGCAGCCCTCTAGCGGGGGGCTACAATGAGCAGTTCTTC. The rearrangement uses TRBV11-2 and TRBJ2-1; the match to TRBD2 covers 11 bases. With V trimmed by 5 bases and J by 3 bases, 3 bases remained unmatched. The CDR3 extends over 15 amino acids. The germline gives CDR1 SGHAT, CDR2 FQNNGV.

This clonotype was observed a few times. This chain uses TRBV7-9 with TRBJ2-1, with 10 bases aligning to TRBD1. The trim removed 4 bases at V and 8 bases at J, leaving 8 bases unmatched. Germline V gene lookup returns CDR1 SEHNR and CDR2 FQNEAQ (reference sequence). The CDR3 extends over 15 amino acids. CDR3 region: CASSSPGQGKDEQFF. CDR3 nucleotides: TGTGCCAGCAGCTCTCCGGGACAGGGGAAGGATGAGCAGTTCTTC.

Only one count was recorded for this clonotype. The genes are TRBV5-6 and TRBJ2-3; the D gene could be TRBD1 or TRBD2 (5 bases each). Deletions cut 1 base from V and 4 bases from J, with 7 bases between. This CDR3 region has 13 residues. Germline V gene lookup returns CDR1 SGHDT and CDR2 YYEEEE. CDR3 DNA: TGTGCCAGCAGCTTGTTGGGGGCAGATACGCAGTATTTT. The encoded protein is CASSLLGADTQYF.

The V call is TRBV5-1, the J call TRBJ1-1, with TRBD1 matching over 7 bases. The J segment lost 0 bases and the V segment lost 5 bases, leaving 10 bases of the junction unmatched. The CDR3 has 16 residues. Germline V gene data show CDR1 as SGHRS and CDR2 as YFSETQ. CDR3 nucleotide sequence: TGCGCCAGCAGTTTCCCGGGACAGCCTATGAACACTGAAGCTTTCTTT. This translates into CASSFPGQPMNTEAFF.

The CDR3 region has the DNA TGTGCCAGCGGGCAGGGCTATGGCTACACCTTC. This codes for CASGQGYGYTF. The chain is built from TRBV6-2 or TRBV6-3 and TRBJ1-2, with D maybe TRBD1 (5 bases). The CDR3 runs 11 residues. Germline lookup yields CDR1 MNHEY and CDR2 SVGEGT. V was clipped by 8 bases and J by 4 bases, with 8 bases between them.

This clonotype was detected many times. The chain employs TRBV29-1 and TRBJ1-3, with 9 bases fitting TRBD1. The CDR3 extends over 14 amino acids. V lost 4 bases to trimming and J lost 4 bases; unmatched junction nucleotides: 5. Germline CDR1 reads SQVTM; CDR2 reads ANQGSEA. Written as DNA, the CDR3 is TGCAGCGTTGGGGACAGGGCTTCAGGAAACACCATATATTTT. Translated, it gives CSVGDRASGNTIYF.

The genes are TRBV6-7 and TRBJ1-5; D is uncertain. TRBV6-7 carries the ORF label, with uncertain function. Deletions cut 2 bases from V and 5 bases from J, with 10 bases between. This CDR3 region has 14 residues. CDR3 protein: CASSYPGPYQPQHF. Written as DNA, the CDR3 is TGTGCCAGCAGTTACCCTGGGCCCTATCAGCCCCAGCATTTT.

The genes are TRBV5-1 and TRBJ1-3; possible D gene TRBD1, 5 bases. This CDR3 is 14 amino acids long. The germline V gene encodes CDR1 SGHRS and CDR2 YFSETQ. V lost 0 bases and J 1 base, leaving 5 bases between the germline ends. The CDR3 protein is CASSLGTSGNTIYF. CDR3 sequence (DNA): TGCGCCAGCAGCTTGGGGACATCTGGAAACACCATATATTTT. Full variable domain (outside the CDR3, taken from reference TRBV5-1 and TRBJ1-3): KAGVTQTPRYLIKTRGQQVTLSCSPISGHRSVSWYQQTPGQGLQFLFEYFSETQRNKGNFPGRFSGRQFSNSRSEMNVSTLELGDSALYLCASSLGTSGNTIYFGEGSWLTVV.

The V and J genes are TRBV7-2 and TRBJ2-3; 7 bases match TRBD2. After removal of 1 base from V and 9 bases from J, the junction contained 1 base not matched to a gene. CDR3 size: 12 residues. CDR1 and CDR2 from the germline V gene are SGHTA and FQGNSA. CDR3: CASSLGRGTQYF. The CDR3 DNA sequence: TGTGCCAGCAGCTTAGGGCGGGGGACGCAGTATTTT. Full variable domain (missing parts from reference TRBV7-2 and TRBJ2-3): GAGVSQSPSNKVTEKGKDVELRCDPISGHTALYWYRQSLGQGLEFLIYFQGNSAPDKSGLPSDRFSAERTGGSVSTLTIQRTQQEDSAVYLCASSLGRGTQYFGPGTRLTVL.

In this sample, this clonotype turned up a few times. This rearrangement joins TRBV6-5 to TRBJ1-1, with D tentatively TRBD1 (5 bases). This CDR3 is 13 amino acids long. The germline V gene has CDR1 MNHEY and CDR2 SVGAGI. Trimming shortened V by 6 bases and J by 0 bases, and 8 bases separated the two germline ends. DNA for the CDR3: TGTGCCAGCAGGGGGACTTTGAACACTGAAGCTTTCTTT. This encodes CASRGTLNTEAFF.